A single TCR beta chain is shown here with its context. The clone's antigen remains unknown. Base qualities are not at hand, and no much larger clone is one base apart. These data are taken from a study of cytomegalovirus exposure and HLA in healthy donors (dated by TCRdb to 2016 to 2017). For the wider study: An earlier analysis of 550 to 700 of the donors reported 250 to 350 Gb of sequence data and 100 million to 130 million unique TCR beta sequences from around 200 million T cells. Approximately 330 gigabases of sequencing data and roughly 81 million unique TCR sequences made up an early release that covered 500 to 700 HLA-typed donors. Of the approximately 400 genotyped donors, over 70% fell in the genetic ancestry cluster associated with self-reported Caucasian donors. The aim of the study was to test whether cataloging public T cell receptors could identify signatures of past pathogen exposure. The study profiled the T cell repertoires of 500 to 800 subjects by immunosequencing and related them to cytomegalovirus serostatus. In addition to the first cohort of 650 to 800 subjects, a separate validation cohort of 120 different subjects was used. High-throughput TCR immunosequencing, statistical association of individual TCRs with disease status, and machine learning were combined to predict cytomegalovirus infection status. To study patterns of TCR occurrence, a later analysis re-analyzed previously published TCR beta repertoires from 500 to 850 donors and added high-resolution HLA genotyping. The later analysis used no new phenotypic data to find candidate immune exposures, relying instead on TCR beta sequences and their occurrence across donors. An earlier analysis of some 500 of the donors used high-throughput TCR beta sequencing to judge whether each TCR beta V gene segment behaved as functional or pseudogenic. Donor age, sex, ethnicity and CMV serostatus were compiled together with the repertoire data. A later genetic analysis used genome-wide SNP genotypes for 398 of the 666 donors, treating that subset as a discovery cohort. Every repertoire in the discovery cohort had been generated on one and the same sequencing platform. Both class I and class II loci were covered by HLA typing, at four-digit resolution. Typing coverage varied by locus: 629-630 donors for A, B, C, DRB1 and DQB1; some 520 for DQA1; over 600 for DPA1; roughly 470 for DPB1. Four to six DR-DQ haplotypes were handled as single units for association and clustering, since linkage in the cohort was strong. On average, 235,054 unique TCR beta nucleotide sequences were sequenced per donor among a few hundred genotyped donors of the cohort, with 15% to 20% of those sequences being non-productive.

Library generation was performed with the immunoSEQ multiplex PCR assay. For the multiplex PCR, a mixture combining 60 forward primers for TCR Vbeta segments and 13 reverse primers for TCR Jbeta segments was used. The CDR3 region of rearranged TCR beta genes was amplified from genomic DNA by a multiplex PCR assay. On the Illumina HiSeq System, the amplified TCR beta libraries were sequenced as 87-base-pair reads. Per the original workflow: In a later analysis, tens of millions of unique TCR beta chains were counted across the 650 to 700 repertoires, and approximately 9.9 million of these chains were shared by at least two donors. To remove PCR and sequencing errors, raw reads were error-corrected and collapsed into unique sequences using a nearest-neighbor algorithm that merged closely related sequences. V, D and J gene segments were assigned by aligning CDR3 sequences to IMGT reference sequences. Each retained sequence needed at least a six-nucleotide match to both a V gene segment and a J gene segment. Rearrangements were called productive when the CDR3 lacked stop codons and stayed in frame with V and J; all others were non-productive. Following IMGT convention, CDR3 was defined as the stretch from the second conserved V-encoded cysteine to the conserved J-encoded phenylalanine. Sequences without an unambiguous match to a single V gene segment were excluded from the earlier analysis of 587 of the donors. In an earlier analysis of roughly 500 of the donors, V segments were called functional above 56.7% productive rearrangements and were called segregating when the between-donor standard deviation exceeded 5%. To diagnose cytomegalovirus status from the catalog of TCR beta chain sequences, a statistical classification framework was built. V and J gene assignment, in a later analysis, came from comparing TCR nucleotide sequences with IMGT/GENE-DB human TR gene sequences. A later analysis assigned CDR3 sequences and most-parsimonious VDJ recombination scenarios with the TCRdist pipeline. In a later analysis, each TCR beta chain was defined by its CDR3 amino acid sequence together with its V-gene family, and reads lacking a unique V-gene family were excluded. A later analysis removed several hundred highly shared, low-generation-probability nucleotide sequences to deal with suspected cross-contamination and a sequencing artifact. For each public chain, a later analysis derived a clonal expansion index from normalized ranks of inferred template counts within each repertoire. In a later analysis, generation probabilities were computed using a VDJ recombination model fitted to out-of-frame rearrangements, and the results were checked against IGoR. In a later analysis, TCR-TCR, TCR-HLA and TCR-CMV co-occurrence was scored with hypergeometric tests, and a repertoire-size bias correction was applied to TCR pairs. To estimate false discovery rates, a later analysis permuted the HLA or CMV assignments 20 times. A later analysis grouped co-occurring TCRs with DBSCAN, adding TCRdist sequence similarity when clustering within HLA-allele-positive subsets. Co-occurrence clustering excluded repertoires with fewer than 30,000 or more than 120,000 public chains, plus five with anomalous nucleotide sharing. TCRdb's version of the immuneACCESS table is confined to in-frame rearrangements and falls short of the full clone set. An unresolved V gene accounts for under half of the shortfall where checked; the remainder is of unknown origin. V and J calls and clone size are given by that table; D and trimming were obtained from the DNA. The sample yields about 120,000 clones; 81% were counted once. Of the sample, more than 1.5% is held by the ten largest clones.

Summary of the overall study and its limitations: A further reported finding was that TCR beta sequences accurately predicted the HLA-A and HLA-B alleles for most subjects in the first cohort. The 87-base-pair reads could not distinguish some IMGT-functional V segments, including TRBV6-2 and TRBV6-3, so those segments were excluded. Approximately 18 rarely observed V segments, including chromosome 9 orphons, were excluded from the earlier analysis of a few hundred of the donors because counts were too low. The classifier was reported to diagnose cytomegalovirus status with high specificity and sensitivity in both the original cohort and the validation cohort. In vitro tests confirmed that a few of the cytomegalovirus-associated TCR beta chains recognize cytomegalovirus antigens. In a later analysis, several top co-occurrence clusters were reported to appear linked to parvovirus B19, influenza, CMV and Epstein-Barr virus. Linkage disequilibrium might explain the correlated functional status among segregating V segments, but an unknown experimental factor could not be excluded. The study listed 164 TCR beta chains as associated with cytomegalovirus. Sequencing depth was assumed to be roughly uniform across donors in the presence/absence analyses, though that assumption may not hold. V-gene and J-gene trimming of TCR beta chains was associated with a missense DCLRE1C variant in a later genetic analysis, and the association was replicated in an independent cohort. A later analysis found that TCR association rates varied across HLA loci, with DRB1 alleles showing the most associated TCRs and HLA-C alleles the fewest. Most CMV-associated TCR beta chains appeared to be HLA-restricted in a later analysis, and the HLA associations seemed to be driven largely by CMV exposure. Broadly in line with IMGT annotations, most TCR beta V segments showed up in productive rearrangements about 90% or about 30% of the time in an earlier analysis of about 500 of the donors. A cluster of highly shared sequence variants was judged likely to be a technical artifact of the sequencing pipeline. Strong co-occurrence of HLA alleles, especially DR and DQ, made assigning TCR associations to individual alleles difficult. HLA typing was unavailable for some donors at each locus, so association tests used only the typed subset. In a later analysis, HLA-associated TCR beta chains were found to be more clonally expanded and to have lower generation probabilities than equally common non-associated chains. Specific HLA alleles were associated with 15,000 to 20,000 TCR beta sequences at a false discovery rate of 0.05 in a later analysis. The authors suggested that the approach could potentially be extended to other disease states and immunological phenotypes. A later genetic analysis reported fewer N-insertions in productive TCRs among donors in an Asian-associated ancestry cluster than the roughly 720-donor mean. Only TCR beta chains were sequenced in this cohort, and the absence of alpha or paired-chain data limited detectable features. CMV serostatus was the only immune exposure information available for the cohort. Most TCR sequences were observed very rarely across donors, whereas some public TCRs were present in many individuals.

The cohort consisted of approximately 690 healthy bone marrow donors. At the time of sampling, every cohort member was nominally healthy, though immune exposures that went unrecorded were likely present. The donor tested CMV seronegative, placing the donor among the 350 or so seronegative members of the cohort. Each donor provided a peripheral blood sample, and peripheral blood mononuclear cells were used for TCR beta sequencing. Genomic DNA was extracted from the blood cell samples with the Qiagen DNeasy Blood Extraction Kit. The CDR3, from cysteine to phenylalanine, totals 15 residues. CDR3 DNA is the only sequence kept; it has 45 bases, read in frame from the first base. The junction carries 11 bases between V and J, which are trimmed by 2 bases and 1 base respectively. CDR1 is given as MGHDK and CDR2 as SYGVNS, both from the germline V gene.

Here the chain combines TRBV25-1 and TRBJ2-5; 6 matching bases give a weak D call of TRBD1. The sequencing input was PBMCs. This TCR was recovered from a young man in good health and CMV-seronegative. The CDR3 is CASSEARGGQETQYF. The nucleotide sequence is given as TGTGCCAGCAGTGAAGCCAGAGGGGGCCAAGAGACCCAGTACTTC. Reference TRBV25-1 and TRBJ2-5 proteins supply the regions before and after the CDR3; the full variable domain is: EADIYQTPRYLVIGTGKKITLECSQTMGHDKMYWYQQDPGMELHLIHYSYGVNSTEKGDLSSESTVSRIRTEHFPLTLESARPSHTSQYLCASSEARGGQETQYFGPGTRLLVL.